One and the same sample provided the 11 T cell receptor beta chains below, sequenced in a study of cytomegalovirus exposure and HLA in healthy donors. Both 60 Vbeta primers and 13 Jbeta primers went into the PCR. Method: immunoSEQ multiplex PCR; TCRdb's copy keeps in-frame clones and lacks some. Its clone listing holds 50,000 to 70,000 clones. Sequenced material: PBMCs. The receptors shown here come from a man aged 45 to 65 in good health and CMV-seropositive.

The chain uses TRBV18 and TRBJ1-4; D gene uncertain. V lost 0 bases, J lost 8 bases, and 13 bases lay in between. Germline V lookup: CDR1 KGHSH, CDR2 LQKENI. The CDR3 length is 15 residues. The CDR3 is CASSPPEARGEKLFF. The CDR3 coding sequence is TGTGCCAGCTCACCACCAGAAGCCCGGGGAGAAAAACTGTTTTTT. Full variable domain (rest looked up from reference TRBV18 and TRBJ1-4): NAGVMQNPRHLVRRRGQEARLRCSPMKGHSHVYWYRQLPEEGLKFMVYLQKENIIDESGMPKERFSAEFPKEGPSILRIQQVVRGDSAAYFCASSPPEARGEKLFFGSGTQLSVL.

The J gene is TRBJ2-1, the V gene TRBV30; 11 nucleotides line up with TRBD1. This CDR3 spans 16 amino acids. Looked up from germline, CDR1 is GTSNPN and CDR2 is SVGIG (reference sequence). V gave up 3 bases and J gave up 3 bases; unmatched junction bases: 7. The CDR3 loop reads CAWRGDRGDFYNEQFF. The CDR3 DNA sequence: TGTGCCTGGAGGGGGGACAGGGGGGACTTCTACAATGAGCAGTTCTTC.

The chain combines TRBV6-5 with TRBJ2-7; 8 bases align to TRBD1. Germline CDR1 reads MNHEY; CDR2 reads SVGAGI. This CDR3 spans 15 amino acids. V was pared by 5 bases and J by 3 bases, with 9 bases of the junction left unmatched. DNA for the CDR3: TGTGCCAGCAGTCCTCGTCAGGGGGCCTTCTACGAGCAGTACTTC. The encoded protein is CASSPRQGAFYEQYF.

Details on this clone: In the same sample, other DNA sequences code for this CDR3. The chain employs TRBV5-1 and TRBJ2-7; D is unresolved. Germline CDR1 SGHRS, CDR2 YFSETQ. Trimming took off 5 bases at V and 2 bases at J, with 11 bases between the two ends. CDR3 size: 13 residues. For the CDR3, the DNA is TGCGCCAGCAGTTCAGACGGAGCCTACGAGCAGTACTTC. Translation gives CASSSDGAYEQYF.

The J gene is TRBJ2-3, the V gene TRBV4-3; 8 nucleotides match TRBD2. This CDR3 contains 15 residues. CDR1 and CDR2 (germline): LGHNA, YSLEER. V gave up 0 bases and J gave up 5 bases; unmatched junction bases: 4. This chain's CDR3 is CASSQEGGRKDTQYF. CDR3 coding DNA: TGCGCCAGCAGCCAAGAGGGCGGGAGGAAAGATACGCAGTATTTT.

V and J are TRBV27 and TRBJ1-5; TRBD1 matches 8 bases. The germline gives CDR1 MNHEY, CDR2 SMNVEV (reference sequence). The CDR3 has 13 residues. V shed 5 bases and J 7 bases; nucleotides not matched to a gene: 4. The CDR3 is CASSKDRDQPQHF. CDR3 in DNA: TGTGCCAGCAGTAAGGACAGGGACCAGCCCCAGCATTTT.

This sequence joins TRBV6-1 and TRBJ2-7; TRBD2 might be the D (6 bases). V lost 1 base and J 0 bases, leaving 10 bases between the germline ends. Germline V gene lookup returns CDR1 MNHNS and CDR2 SASEGT. CDR3 length: 15 residues. The CDR3 DNA sequence: TGTGCCAGCAGTGAAGAGGAGGGGTCCTCCTACGAGCAGTACTTC. Amino acids: CASSEEEGSSYEQYF.

The V and J genes are TRBV4-1 and TRBJ2-3; maybe TRBD1 (5 bases). The V and J ends lost 3 bases and 1 base respectively, with 8 bases between them. This CDR3 is built from 14 residues. Germline V gives CDR1 MGHRA, CDR2 YSYEKL. CDR3 region: CASSQGLGTDTQYF. For the CDR3, the DNA is TGCGCCAGCAGCCAGGGGCTCGGCACAGATACGCAGTATTTT.

The genes are TRBV28 and TRBJ1-5; tentatively, D is TRBD1 (5 bases). V gave up 5 bases and J gave up 6 bases, with 11 bases separating them. Germline V CDR1 and CDR2: MDHEN, SYDVKM. CDR3 length: 13 amino acids. In DNA form, the CDR3 reads TGTGCCAGCAGTCGGGGGATCACTCAGCCCCAGCATTTT. This gives the protein CASSRGITQPQHF. Together with reference TRBV28 and TRBJ1-5, the CDR3 gives the full variable domain: DVKVTQSSRYLVKRTGEKVFLECVQDMDHENMFWYRQDPGLGLRLIYFSYDVKMKEKGDIPEGYSVSREKKERFSLILESASTNQTSMYLCASSRGITQPQHFGDGTRLSIL.

In DNA form, the CDR3 reads TGTGCCAGCTCACCATACGGCGGCTCGAACACCGGGGAGCTGTTTTTT. It is translated as CASSPYGGSNTGELFF. The V call is TRBV18, the J call TRBJ2-2; no definite D call. The length of the CDR3 is 16 residues. Between the trimmed V and J ends, which lost 2 bases and 0 bases, there was a span of 10 bases. CDR1 and CDR2 from the germline V gene are KGHSH and LQKENI.

This rearrangement joins TRBV18 to TRBJ2-7; 7 positions match TRBD2. The CDR3 runs 14 residues. With V trimmed by 3 bases and J by 0 bases, 2 bases remained unmatched. Looked up from germline, CDR1 is KGHSH and CDR2 is LQKENI. CDR3 sequence reads: CASSPREISYEQYF. The CDR3 DNA reads as TGTGCCAGCTCACCGCGGGAGATCTCCTACGAGCAGTACTTC.